The 18 T cell receptor beta chains reported below all come from one sample, sequenced in a study of OX40 agonist ivuxolimab in advanced cancers. TCRdb keeps only in-frame clones here, not all; method: immunoSEQ multiplex PCR. Of tens of thousands of clones listed, 75% to 95% are singletons. Specimen: CD4+ or CD8+ T cells sorted from blood, collected in a trial of the OX40 agonist ivuxolimab. These receptors were taken from an adult with an advanced solid tumor such as melanoma, head and neck, liver or kidney cancer.

The chain carries TRBV6-4 and TRBJ2-7, with D possibly being TRBD1 or TRBD2 (5 bases each). CDR1 and CDR2 (germline): MRHNA, SNTAGT. The CDR3 length is 13 residues. V was cut by 4 bases and J by 7 bases, with 14 bases left in between. In DNA, the CDR3 is TGTGCCAGCAGTGTAACCGCCTGGGGGGAGCAGTACTTC. Amino acid sequence: CASSVTAWGEQYF.

This clone has more than one count but fewer than ten. The rearrangement uses TRBV14 and TRBJ1-4; D remains ambiguous. V lost 4 bases to trimming and J lost 6 bases, with 9 bases between them. The CDR3 totals 13 residues. CDR1 is SGHDN, CDR2 FVKESK, per germline. CDR3 bases: TGTGCCAGCAGCCGGGCAACGGATGAAAAACTGTTTTTT. Its translation: CASSRATDEKLFF. Variable domain in full (rest from reference TRBV14 and TRBJ1-4): EAGVTQFPSHSVIEKGQTVTLRCDPISGHDNLYWYRRVMGKEIKFLLHFVKESKQDESGMPNNRFLAERTGGTYSTLKVQPAELEDSGVYFCASSRATDEKLFFGSGTQLSVL.

A single count supports this clone. This chain connects TRBV9 to TRBJ2-7, with no clear D. The CDR3 loop spans 14 amino acids. Per the germline V gene, CDR1 is SGDLS and CDR2 is YYNGEE. Trimming shortened V by 0 bases and J by 2 bases, and 9 bases separated the two germline ends. The CDR3 DNA reads as TGTGCCAGCAGCGTAGGGAGTGGAACCTACGAGCAGTACTTC. It translates to CASSVGSGTYEQYF. The variable domain in full, completed from reference TRBV9 and TRBJ2-7, reads DSGVTQTPKHLITATGQRVTLRCSPRSGDLSVYWYQQSLDQGLQFLIQYYNGEERAKGNILERFSAQQFPDLHSELNLSSLELGDSALYFCASSVGSGTYEQYFGPGTRLTVT.

This clone was recorded once. This chain uses TRBV7-6 with TRBJ2-3; weak D call: TRBD2 (6 bases). Between the trimmed V and J ends, which lost 0 bases and 3 bases, there was a span of 10 bases. The CDR3 length is 15 residues. Germline CDR1 SGHVS, CDR2 FNYEAQ. The CDR3 here is CASSLASGPTDTQYF. The DNA for the CDR3 is TGTGCCAGCAGCTTAGCTAGCGGTCCTACAGATACGCAGTATTTT.

The CDR3: CASSLGQWHEKLFF. In nucleotides, the CDR3 is TGTGCCAGCAGCCTCGGACAGTGGCACGAAAAACTGTTTTTT. V gene TRBV5-6 combines with J gene TRBJ1-4, with D possibly being TRBD1 (6 bases). Trimming took off 4 bases at V and 8 bases at J, with 15 bases between the two ends. The CDR3 spans 14 residues. Germline V gene lookup returns CDR1 SGHDT and CDR2 YYEEEE.

This clone was seen a single time. The V gene is TRBV14, the J gene TRBJ2-7, with TRBD2 matching 12 bases. The germline V gene encodes CDR1 SGHDN and CDR2 FVKESK. With V trimmed by 2 bases and J by 2 bases, 1 base remained unmatched. The CDR3 spans 15 residues. CDR3 bases: TGTGCCAGCAGCCAAACTAGCGGGAGGCCCTACGAGCAGTACTTC. Its translation is CASSQTSGRPYEQYF.

The V gene is TRBV6-1, the J gene TRBJ1-2; 7 positions match TRBD1. This CDR3 spans 12 amino acids. V shed 5 bases, J shed 4 bases, and the junction held 1 base outside the gene matches. Germline CDR1 MNHNS, CDR2 SASEGT. The CDR3 coding sequence is TGTGCCAGCAGTTGGGACAGCTATGGCTACACCTTC. This gives the protein CASSWDSYGYTF.

The chain has TRBV19 and TRBJ1-5; TRBD1 is a possible D gene (6 bases). This CDR3 is 18 amino acids long. The germline gives CDR1 LNHDA, CDR2 SQIVND (reference sequence). V lost 1 base and J lost 0, with 16 bases in between. The CDR3 region has the DNA TGTGCCAGTAGTATAGCCCTCGGACAGTCCAATAGCAATCAGCCCCAGCATTTT. It is translated as CASSIALGQSNSNQPQHF.

The rearrangement uses TRBV10-3 and TRBJ2-7; TRBD1 matches at 12 bases. V gave up 6 bases and J gave up 2 bases; unmatched junction bases: 8. The CDR3 length is 16 residues. Germline V gene sequence: CDR1 ENHRY, CDR2 SYGVKD. The CDR3 sequence is CAIRGGQGASTYEQYF. The CDR3 coding sequence is TGTGCCATCAGGGGGGGACAGGGGGCGAGCACCTACGAGCAGTACTTC.

The chain joins TRBV27 to TRBJ2-1, with D hard to call. This CDR3 is 15 amino acids long. CDR1 is MNHEY, CDR2 SMNVEV, per germline (reference sequence). V shed 3 bases and J shed 2 bases, with 11 bases lying between them. The CDR3 DNA follows: TGTGCCAGCAGTTTCTACTACCTTACCTACAATGAGCAGTTCTTC. It is translated as CASSFYYLTYNEQFF.

The J gene is TRBJ2-2, the V gene TRBV11-2, with D unclear. The V end was cut by 5 bases, the J end by 6 bases, with 16 bases between. This CDR3 spans 15 amino acids. Germline V gene sequence: CDR1 SGHAT, CDR2 FQNNGV. The CDR3 here is CASSPVGSEAGELFF. The CDR3, as DNA: TGTGCCAGCAGCCCTGTGGGGTCTGAGGCCGGGGAGCTGTTTTTT.

V usage is TRBV9 and J usage is TRBJ2-3; 12 positions agree with TRBD2. The CDR3 is made up of 15 amino acids. Germline V gene sequence: CDR1 SGDLS, CDR2 YYNGEE. Trimming took 2 bases from V and 4 from J; bases not matched to a gene: 2. CDR3 bases: TGTGCCAGCAGCGTGACTAGCGGGAGATCAGATACGCAGTATTTT. It is translated as CASSVTSGRSDTQYF.

The V and J genes are TRBV7-9 and TRBJ1-1; 7 bases match TRBD1. Germline CDR1 and CDR2: SEHNR and FQNEAQ (reference sequence). The CDR3 extends over 16 amino acids. The trim removed 0 bases at V and 4 bases at J, leaving 8 bases unmatched. In nucleotides, the CDR3 is TGTGCCAGCAGCTTAGCCGACAGGGCCCGTGGCACTGAAGCTTTCTTT. This gives the protein CASSLADRARGTEAFF.

The chain combines TRBV7-9 with TRBJ2-1, with a possible D match to TRBD2 (6 bases). Germline V gene sequence: CDR1 SEHNR, CDR2 FQNEAQ (reference sequence). The V end was cut by 3 bases, the J end by 3 bases, with 12 bases between. This CDR3 is built from 15 residues. The chain's CDR3 is CASSLVAGLYNEQFF. CDR3 in DNA: TGTGCCAGCAGCTTGGTGGCGGGACTCTACAATGAGCAGTTCTTC.

The rearrangement links TRBV9 to TRBJ1-6; a weak D match, TRBD1 (5 bases). The length of the CDR3 is 17 residues. Looked up from germline, CDR1 is SGDLS and CDR2 is YYNGEE. V was trimmed by 3 bases and J by 0 bases, leaving 13 bases between them. CDR3 in DNA: TGTGCCAGCAGCGCGAGGGGAGGGTTCTCCTATAATTCACCCCTCCACTTT. Protein: CASSARGGFSYNSPLHF.

This chain connects TRBV19 to TRBJ1-1; D is uncertain. CDR1 is LNHDA, CDR2 SQIVND, per germline (reference sequence). This CDR3 region has 14 residues. Trimming removed 1 base at V and 2 bases at J, with 8 bases between. CDR3 DNA sequence: TGTGCCAGTAGTATAGTAGGAGTAAACACTGAAGCTTTCTTT. Residues: CASSIVGVNTEAFF.

This clone was seen only a few times. The chain employs TRBV5-6 and TRBJ2-1; 10 bases are shared with TRBD1. This CDR3 spans 15 amino acids. The germline gives CDR1 SGHDT, CDR2 YYEEEE. V shed 4 bases and J 5 bases; nucleotides not matched to a gene: 6. The CDR3 coding sequence is TGTGCCAGCAGCCCTTCGGACAGGGGGGACAATGAGCAGTTCTTC. Protein sequence: CASSPSDRGDNEQFF.

The CDR3 loop reads CASSFRATHEQFF. CDR3 sequence (DNA): TGTGCCAGCAGCTTCCGGGCTACGCATGAGCAGTTCTTC. The J gene is TRBJ2-1, the V gene TRBV11-3; unclear D gene. CDR1 and CDR2 from the germline V gene are SGHNT and YENEEA. V lost 3 bases and J 8 bases, leaving 11 bases between the germline ends. The CDR3 is made up of 13 amino acids.